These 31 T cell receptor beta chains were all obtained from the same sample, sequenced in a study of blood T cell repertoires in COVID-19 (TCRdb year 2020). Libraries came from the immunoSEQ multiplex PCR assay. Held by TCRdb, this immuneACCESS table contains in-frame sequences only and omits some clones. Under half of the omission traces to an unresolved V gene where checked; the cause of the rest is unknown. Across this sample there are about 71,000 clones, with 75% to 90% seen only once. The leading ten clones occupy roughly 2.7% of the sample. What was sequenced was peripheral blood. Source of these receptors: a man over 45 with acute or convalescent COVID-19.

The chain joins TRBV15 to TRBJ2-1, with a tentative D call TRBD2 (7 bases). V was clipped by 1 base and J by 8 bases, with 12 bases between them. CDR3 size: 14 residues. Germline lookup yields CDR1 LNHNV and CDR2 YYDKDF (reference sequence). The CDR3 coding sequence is TGTGCCACCAGCAGAGGTCAGGGGAGGGATGAGCAGTTCTTC. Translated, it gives CATSRGQGRDEQFF. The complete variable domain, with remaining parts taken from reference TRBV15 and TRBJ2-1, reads DAMVIQNPRYQVTQFGKPVTLSCSQTLNHNVMYWYQQKSSQAPKLLFHYYDKDFNNEADTPDNFQSRRPNTSFCFLDIRSPGLGDTAMYLCATSRGQGRDEQFFGPGTRLTVL.

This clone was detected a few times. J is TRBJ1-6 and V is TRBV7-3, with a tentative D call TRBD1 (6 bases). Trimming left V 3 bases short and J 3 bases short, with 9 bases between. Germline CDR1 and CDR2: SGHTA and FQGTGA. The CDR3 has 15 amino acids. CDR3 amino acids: CASSLGQDYNSPLHF. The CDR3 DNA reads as TGTGCCAGCAGCTTGGGACAAGACTATAATTCACCCCTCCACTTT.

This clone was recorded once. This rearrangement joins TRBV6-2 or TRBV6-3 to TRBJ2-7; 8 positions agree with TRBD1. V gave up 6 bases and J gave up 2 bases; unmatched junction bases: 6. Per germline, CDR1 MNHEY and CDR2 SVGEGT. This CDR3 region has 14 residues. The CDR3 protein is CASSPGGGPYEQYF. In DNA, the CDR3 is TGTGCCAGCAGCCCAGGGGGCGGCCCCTACGAGCAGTACTTC.

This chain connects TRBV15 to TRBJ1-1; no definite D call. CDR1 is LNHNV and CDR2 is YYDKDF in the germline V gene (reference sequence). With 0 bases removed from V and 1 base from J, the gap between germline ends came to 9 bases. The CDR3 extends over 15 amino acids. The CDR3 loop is CATSRDLGGNTEAFF. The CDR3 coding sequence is TGTGCCACCAGCAGAGATCTGGGAGGGAACACTGAAGCTTTCTTT. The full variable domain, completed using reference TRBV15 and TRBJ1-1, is DAMVIQNPRYQVTQFGKPVTLSCSQTLNHNVMYWYQQKSSQAPKLLFHYYDKDFNNEADTPDNFQSRRPNTSFCFLDIRSPGLGDTAMYLCATSRDLGGNTEAFFGQGTRLTVV.

CDR3 residues: CASSDRTEMNTEAFF. For the CDR3, the DNA is TGTGCCAGCAGTGACCGGACAGAAATGAACACTGAAGCTTTCTTT. The rearrangement joins TRBV2 to TRBJ1-1; D might be TRBD1 (6 bases). The CDR3 runs 15 residues. Per germline, CDR1 SNHLY and CDR2 FYNNEI. The V end was cut by 3 bases, the J end by 0 bases, with 11 bases between.

The CDR3 sequence: CSVQVTGELFF. DNA for the CDR3: TGCAGCGTTCAGGTCACCGGGGAGCTGTTTTTT. V gene TRBV29-1 combines with J gene TRBJ2-2; no firm D call. Germline CDR1 and CDR2: SQVTM and ANQGSEA. Trimming cost V 5 bases and J 4 bases, with 5 bases left between them. The CDR3 has 11 residues.

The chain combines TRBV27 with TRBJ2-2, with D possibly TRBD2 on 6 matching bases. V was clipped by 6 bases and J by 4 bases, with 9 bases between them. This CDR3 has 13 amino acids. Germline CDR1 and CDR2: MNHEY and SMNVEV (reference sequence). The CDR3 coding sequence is TGTGCCAGCAGCCTAGCGCCCACCGGGGAGCTGTTTTTT. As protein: CASSLAPTGELFF.

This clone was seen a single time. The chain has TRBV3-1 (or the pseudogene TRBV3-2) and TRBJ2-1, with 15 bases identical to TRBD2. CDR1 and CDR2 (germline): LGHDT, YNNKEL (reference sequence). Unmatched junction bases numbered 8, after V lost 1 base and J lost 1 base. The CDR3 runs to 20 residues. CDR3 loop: CASSQGSGLAGGPSYNEQFF. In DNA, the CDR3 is TGTGCCAGCAGCCAAGGAAGCGGACTAGCGGGAGGGCCTTCCTACAATGAGCAGTTCTTC.

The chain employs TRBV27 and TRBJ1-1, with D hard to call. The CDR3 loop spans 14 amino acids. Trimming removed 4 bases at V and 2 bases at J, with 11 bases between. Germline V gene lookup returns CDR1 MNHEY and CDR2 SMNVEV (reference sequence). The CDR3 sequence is CASSSPGANTEAFF. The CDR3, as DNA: TGTGCCAGCAGTTCTCCCGGAGCAAACACTGAAGCTTTCTTT.

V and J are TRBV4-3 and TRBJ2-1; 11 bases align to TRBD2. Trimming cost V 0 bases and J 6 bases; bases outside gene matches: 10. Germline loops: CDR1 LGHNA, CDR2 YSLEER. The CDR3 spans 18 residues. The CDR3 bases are TGCGCCAGCAGCCAAGATGTGGGGGTAGCGGGAGGGCTCAATGAGCAGTTCTTC. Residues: CASSQDVGVAGGLNEQFF.

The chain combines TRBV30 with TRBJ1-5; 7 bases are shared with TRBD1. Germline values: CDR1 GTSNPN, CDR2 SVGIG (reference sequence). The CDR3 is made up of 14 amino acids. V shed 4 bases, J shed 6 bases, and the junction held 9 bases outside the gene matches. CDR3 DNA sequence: TGTGCCTGGAAGGACAAGGGGGCCTTTCAGCCCCAGCATTTT. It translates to CAWKDKGAFQPQHF.

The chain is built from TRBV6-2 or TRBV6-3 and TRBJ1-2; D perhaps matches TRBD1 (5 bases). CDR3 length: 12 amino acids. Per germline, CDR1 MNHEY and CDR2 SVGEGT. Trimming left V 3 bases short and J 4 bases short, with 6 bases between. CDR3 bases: TGTGCCAGCAGTTATGACAGCTATGGCTACACCTTC. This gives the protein CASSYDSYGYTF.

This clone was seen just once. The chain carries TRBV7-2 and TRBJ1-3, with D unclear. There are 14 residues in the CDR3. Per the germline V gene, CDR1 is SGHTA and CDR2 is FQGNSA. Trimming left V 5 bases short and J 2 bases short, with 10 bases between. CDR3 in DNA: TGTGCCAGCAGCCCGTCGGGAGCTGGAAACACCATATATTTT. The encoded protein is CASSPSGAGNTIYF.

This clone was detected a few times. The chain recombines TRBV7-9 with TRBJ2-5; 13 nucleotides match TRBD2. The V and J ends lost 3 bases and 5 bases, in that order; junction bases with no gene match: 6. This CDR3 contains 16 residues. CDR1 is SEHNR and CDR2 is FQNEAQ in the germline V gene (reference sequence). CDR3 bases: TGTGCCAGCAGCTTGGGGACTAGCGGGATCGGGGAGACCCAGTACTTC. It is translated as CASSLGTSGIGETQYF.

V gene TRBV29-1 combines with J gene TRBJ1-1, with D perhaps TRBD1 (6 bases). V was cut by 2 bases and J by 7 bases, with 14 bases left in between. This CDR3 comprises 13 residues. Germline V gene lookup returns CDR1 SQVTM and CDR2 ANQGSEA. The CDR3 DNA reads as TGCAGCGTTGAATTGGGACATCGCCTTGAAGCTTTCTTT. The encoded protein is CSVELGHRLEAFF.

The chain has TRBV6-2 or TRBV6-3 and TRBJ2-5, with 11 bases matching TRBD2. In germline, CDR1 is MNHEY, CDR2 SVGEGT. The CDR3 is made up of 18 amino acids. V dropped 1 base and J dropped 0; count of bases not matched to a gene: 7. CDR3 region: CASSYFLAGGPYQETQYF. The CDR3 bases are TGTGCCAGCAGTTACTTCCTAGCGGGAGGCCCGTACCAAGAGACCCAGTACTTC.

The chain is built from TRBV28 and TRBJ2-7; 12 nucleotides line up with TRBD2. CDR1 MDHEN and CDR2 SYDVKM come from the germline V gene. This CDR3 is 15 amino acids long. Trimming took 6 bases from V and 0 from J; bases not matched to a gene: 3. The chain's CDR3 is CASRGTSGPSYEQYF. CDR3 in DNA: TGTGCCAGCAGAGGGACTAGCGGGCCCTCCTACGAGCAGTACTTC.

The CDR3 region has the DNA TGTGCCAGCAGGGACAGCGCCTATGGCTACACCTTC. Residues: CASRDSAYGYTF. This chain links TRBV6-5 with TRBJ1-2; D is perhaps TRBD1 (6 bases). Germline V gives CDR1 MNHEY, CDR2 SVGAGI. The CDR3 is made up of 12 amino acids. With 6 bases removed from V and 4 bases from J, the gap between germline ends came to 9 bases.

Here the CDR3 DNA reads TGTGCCAGCAGTCCCCCCGCCGGGACAGCGGGTGAAAAACTGTTTTTT. It encodes CASSPPAGTAGEKLFF. This chain joins TRBV27 and TRBJ1-4, with 7 bases matching TRBD1. Germline V gene lookup returns CDR1 MNHEY and CDR2 SMNVEV (reference sequence). V dropped 5 bases and J dropped 7; count of bases not matched to a gene: 13. CDR3 size: 16 residues.

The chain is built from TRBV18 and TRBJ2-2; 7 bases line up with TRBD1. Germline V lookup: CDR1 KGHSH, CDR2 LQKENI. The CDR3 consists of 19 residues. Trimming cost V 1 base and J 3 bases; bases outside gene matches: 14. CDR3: CASSPLQQGSLFDTGELFF. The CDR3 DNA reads TGTGCCAGCTCACCACTCCAACAGGGGTCCCTTTTCGACACCGGGGAGCTGTTTTTT.

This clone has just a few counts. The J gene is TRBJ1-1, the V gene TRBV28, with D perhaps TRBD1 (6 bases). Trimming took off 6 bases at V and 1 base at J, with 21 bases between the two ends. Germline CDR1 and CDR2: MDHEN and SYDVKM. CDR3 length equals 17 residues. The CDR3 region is CASRLTGPGGWNTEAFF. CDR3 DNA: TGTGCCAGCAGACTGACAGGTCCCGGGGGGTGGAACACTGAAGCTTTCTTT.

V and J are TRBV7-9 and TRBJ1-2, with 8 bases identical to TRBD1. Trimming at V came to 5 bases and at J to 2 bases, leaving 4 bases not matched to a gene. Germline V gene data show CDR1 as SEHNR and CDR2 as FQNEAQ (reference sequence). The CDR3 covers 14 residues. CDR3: CASSGWTGNYGYTF. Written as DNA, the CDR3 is TGTGCCAGCAGCGGTTGGACAGGGAACTATGGCTACACCTTC.

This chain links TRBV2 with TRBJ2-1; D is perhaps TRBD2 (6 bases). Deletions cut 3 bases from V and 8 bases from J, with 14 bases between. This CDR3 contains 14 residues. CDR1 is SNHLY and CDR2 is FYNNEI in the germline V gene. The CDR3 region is CASSELTGEDEQFF. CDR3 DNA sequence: TGTGCCAGCAGTGAGCTAACCGGGGAGGATGAGCAGTTCTTC.

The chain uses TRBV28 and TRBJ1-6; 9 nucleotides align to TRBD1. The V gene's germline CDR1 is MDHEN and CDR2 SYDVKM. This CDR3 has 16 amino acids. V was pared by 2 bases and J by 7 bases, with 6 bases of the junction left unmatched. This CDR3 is CASSLTTGGGNSPLHF. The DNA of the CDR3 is TGTGCCAGCAGTTTAACTACAGGGGGCGGAAATTCACCCCTCCACTTT.

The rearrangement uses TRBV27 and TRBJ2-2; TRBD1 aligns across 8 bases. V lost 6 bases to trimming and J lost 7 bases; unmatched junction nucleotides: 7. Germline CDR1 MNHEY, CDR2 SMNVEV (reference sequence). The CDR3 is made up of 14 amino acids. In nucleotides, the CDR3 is TGTGCCAGCAGATACCAGGGGGCCGGCGGGGAGCTGTTTTTT. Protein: CASRYQGAGGELFF.

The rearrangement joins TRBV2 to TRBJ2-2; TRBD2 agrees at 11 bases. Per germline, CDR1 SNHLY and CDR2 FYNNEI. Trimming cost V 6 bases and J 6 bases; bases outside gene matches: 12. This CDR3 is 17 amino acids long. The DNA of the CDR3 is TGTGCCAGCAGGGTATGGGGAACTAGCGGGAGTGCCGGGGAGCTGTTTTTT. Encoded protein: CASRVWGTSGSAGELFF. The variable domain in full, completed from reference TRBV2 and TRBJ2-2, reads EPEVTQTPSHQVTQMGQEVILRCVPISNHLYFYWYRQILGQKVEFLVSFYNNEISEKSEIFDDQFSVERPDGSNFTLKIRSTKLEDSAMYFCASRVWGTSGSAGELFFGEGSRLTVL.

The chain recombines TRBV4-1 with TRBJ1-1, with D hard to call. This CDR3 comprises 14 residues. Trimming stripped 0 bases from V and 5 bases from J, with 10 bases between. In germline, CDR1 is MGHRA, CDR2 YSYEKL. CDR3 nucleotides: TGCGCCAGCAGCCAAGATCAAAGGGAGACTGAAGCTTTCTTT. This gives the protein CASSQDQRETEAFF.

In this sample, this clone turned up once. CDR3 nucleotide sequence: TGTGCCAGCAGCTTAGCGCGTGGGAACACTGAAGCTTTCTTT. It codes for CASSLARGNTEAFF. The rearrangement joins TRBV7-9 to TRBJ1-1; D unresolved. In germline, CDR1 is SEHNR, CDR2 FQNEAQ (reference sequence). This CDR3 is 14 amino acids long. The ends were cut back, 0 bases at V and 1 base at J, with 6 bases in the middle.

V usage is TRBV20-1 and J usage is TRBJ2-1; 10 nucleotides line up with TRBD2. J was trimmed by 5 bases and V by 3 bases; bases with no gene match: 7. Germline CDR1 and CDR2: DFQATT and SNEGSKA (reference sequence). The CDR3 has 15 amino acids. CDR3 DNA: TGCAGTGCTAGTACGGGACTAGCGATTCACAATGAGCAGTTCTTC. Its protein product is CSASTGLAIHNEQFF.

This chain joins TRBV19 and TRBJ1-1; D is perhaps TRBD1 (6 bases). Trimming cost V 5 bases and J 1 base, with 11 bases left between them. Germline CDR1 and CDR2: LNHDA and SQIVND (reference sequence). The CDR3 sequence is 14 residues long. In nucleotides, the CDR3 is TGTGCCAGTAGTCCACAGGGAGCGAACACTGAAGCTTTCTTT. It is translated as CASSPQGANTEAFF.

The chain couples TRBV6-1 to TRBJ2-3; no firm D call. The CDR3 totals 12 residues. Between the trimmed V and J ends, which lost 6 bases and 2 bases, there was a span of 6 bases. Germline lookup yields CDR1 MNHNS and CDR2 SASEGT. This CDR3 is CASSPYTDTQYF. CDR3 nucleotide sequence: TGTGCCAGCAGCCCCTACACAGATACGCAGTATTTT.